The source of this TCR beta chain is a study of cytomegalovirus exposure and HLA in healthy donors. Study results and limitations: Later analysis identified about 17,000 TCR beta sequences associated with HLA alleles, using a false discovery rate threshold of 0.05.

The CDR3 extends over 18 amino acids. CDR1 is SEHNR, CDR2 FQNEAQ, per germline (reference sequence). The V and J ends lost 0 bases and 2 bases, in that order; junction bases with no gene match: 11. A single count supports this clone. The antigen is undetermined. The primer mix had 60 Vbeta and 13 Jbeta primers. The protocol was immunoSEQ multiplex PCR, while the TCRdb copy is restricted to in-frame clones and leaves out a portion. In the table there are 150,000 or so clones, 75% of which are singletons. The sequenced material came from PBMCs. This clonotype originated in a man aged 25-45 years in good health and CMV-seronegative. J is TRBJ2-3 and V is TRBV7-9, with 7 bases that match TRBD2. For the CDR3, the DNA is TGTGCCAGCAGCTTAGCAAGGTCCCAGCGGGGTTTCACAGATACGCAGTATTTT. This encodes CASSLARSQRGFTDTQYF.